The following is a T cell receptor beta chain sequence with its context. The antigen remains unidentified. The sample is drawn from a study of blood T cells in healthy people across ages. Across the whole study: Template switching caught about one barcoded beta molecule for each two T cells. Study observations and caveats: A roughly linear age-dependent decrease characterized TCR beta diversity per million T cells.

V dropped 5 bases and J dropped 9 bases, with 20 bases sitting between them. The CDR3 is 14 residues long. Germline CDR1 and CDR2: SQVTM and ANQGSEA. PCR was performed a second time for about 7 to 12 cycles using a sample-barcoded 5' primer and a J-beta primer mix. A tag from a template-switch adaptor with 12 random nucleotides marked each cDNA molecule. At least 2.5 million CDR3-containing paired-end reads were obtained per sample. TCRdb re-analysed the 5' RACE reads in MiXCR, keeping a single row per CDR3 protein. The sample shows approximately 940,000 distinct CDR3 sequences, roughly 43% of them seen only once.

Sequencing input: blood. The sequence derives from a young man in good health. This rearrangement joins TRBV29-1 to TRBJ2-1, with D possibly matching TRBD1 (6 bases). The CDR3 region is CSVRTALGAGEQFF. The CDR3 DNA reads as TGCAGCGTTCGGACCGCCTTGGGGGCTGGTGAGCAGTTCTTC.